This entry lists 4 T cell receptor beta chains sequenced from one sample in a study of blood T cell repertoires in COVID-19. This table comes from immunoSEQ multiplex PCR, and its TCRdb copy is limited to in-frame clones, with some not included. The table lists around 170,000 clones, about nine tenths of them singletons. Sequencing was carried out using peripheral blood. The receptors were gathered from a woman in her 70s with acute or convalescent COVID-19.

This clone was observed a few times. V and J are TRBV5-7 and TRBJ1-5, with no clear D. TRBV5-7 is reported as an ORF; its role is uncertain. This CDR3 region has 19 residues. The ends were cut back, 2 bases at V and 0 bases at J, with 21 bases in the middle. The CDR3 loop reads CASSFAGADQTSSNQPQHF. The CDR3 DNA reads TGTGCCAGCAGCTTCGCCGGCGCAGACCAAACTAGTAGCAATCAGCCCCAGCATTTT.

This clone has just a few counts. The chain links TRBV2 to TRBJ1-2; 7 nucleotides align to TRBD1. The V segment lost 6 bases and the J segment 0 bases; nucleotides outside the gene matches: 10. The CDR3 spans 16 residues. Germline V gene lookup returns CDR1 SNHLY and CDR2 FYNNEI. As DNA, the CDR3 is TGTGCCAGCAGGGGACACAGGGGTGCCACTAACTATGGCTACACCTTC. This encodes CASRGHRGATNYGYTF.

The chain has TRBV3-1 (or the pseudogene TRBV3-2) and TRBJ1-2; 11 positions agree with TRBD1. Per the germline V gene, CDR1 is LGHDT and CDR2 is YNNKEL (reference sequence). The CDR3 extends over 13 amino acids. V lost 8 bases, J lost 4 bases, and 3 bases stayed unmatched. The CDR3 is CASGTGGFYGYTF. DNA of the CDR3: TGTGCCAGCGGGACAGGGGGATTCTATGGCTACACCTTC.

J is TRBJ1-1 and V is TRBV11-2; TRBD1 aligns across 7 bases. This CDR3 region has 14 residues. V trimming: 4 bases; J trimming: 1 base; junction bases outside the gene matches: 3. Germline lookup yields CDR1 SGHAT and CDR2 FQNNGV. The CDR3 DNA sequence: TGTGCCAGCAGCTCGACAGGGTCGAACACTGAAGCTTTCTTT. This translates into CASSSTGSNTEAFF.